The 2 T cell receptor beta chains reported below all come from one sample, sequenced in a study of shared clonotypes between healthy human individuals. Sequencing used immunoSEQ multiplex PCR; TCRdb keeps in-frame clones, though not all of them. The sample holds millions of clones, more than 80% seen once. Material: naive CD4+ T cells sorted from blood. Subset described: CD45RA+ positively selected. All receptors derive from a man younger than 30 in good health.

This clone has more than one count but fewer than ten. V gene TRBV30 combines with J gene TRBJ1-5; 9 bases line up with TRBD1. Looked up from germline, CDR1 is GTSNPN and CDR2 is SVGIG (reference sequence). The V and J ends lost 5 bases and 7 bases, in that order; junction bases with no gene match: 9. This CDR3 is built from 14 residues. The CDR3: CAWGGTGIRQPQHF. The CDR3 bases are TGTGCCTGGGGGGGGACAGGGATTAGGCAGCCCCAGCATTTT.

The chain is built from TRBV7-2 and TRBJ2-1; D remains ambiguous. Germline CDR1 SGHTA, CDR2 FQGNSA. V was clipped by 5 bases and J by 10 bases, with 18 bases between them. CDR3 length: 14 residues. As DNA, the CDR3 is TGTGCCAGCAGCCCATACCCCCAGGTAGGGGAGCAGTTCTTC. Encoded protein: CASSPYPQVGEQFF.